This T cell receptor (beta chain) was documented in a study of blood T cells in healthy people across ages. This clonotype was counted only a few times. PCR was performed a second time for about 6 to 12 cycles using a sample-barcoded 5' primer and a J-beta primer mix. One entry per CDR3 protein results from TCRdb running MiXCR on the 5' RACE reads. In the table there are 800,000 to 950,000 distinct CDR3 sequences, almost 30% of which are singletons. The same data also went into a second study, on T cells of mothers and their children.

Sequencing was performed on blood. The source of this sequence is a woman aged 35 to 49 in good health.

The CDR3 region has the DNA TGCGCCAGCAGCTTGGGGGACAACGGTCGAGGCTACACCTTC. Its protein product is CASSLGDNGRGYTF. The chain combines TRBV5-1 with TRBJ1-2, with a possible D match to TRBD1 (6 bases). Germline loops: CDR1 SGHRS, CDR2 YFSETQ. The length of the CDR3 is 14 residues. Trimming removed 0 bases at V and 8 bases at J, with 14 bases between.